This TCR beta chain was observed in a study of blood T cell repertoires in COVID-19. Whole-study context: Samples representing acute and convalescent COVID-19 were sourced from the United States, Italy and Spain. From T cells, B-cell-depleted T cells, or PBMCs came the material, which was cDNA or gDNA.

In the original processing: For nucleated cells, counts were estimated from reference gene primer amplification. Profiling relied on immunoSEQ multiplex PCR, and the TCRdb table lists in-frame clones only, not all of them. Clonal size and the V and J genes are those of that table, whereas D and trimming came from the DNA. The sample comprises roughly 190,000 clones, approximately 86% of which are singletons, and roughly 7.3% rests with the top ten. This CDR3 spans 14 amino acids. Germline CDR1 ENHRY, CDR2 SYGVKD. V gave up 3 bases and J gave up 4 bases; unmatched junction bases: 5. The source material was peripheral blood. The V gene is TRBV10-3, the J gene TRBJ1-2; TRBD1 aligns across 7 bases. The source is a woman aged 80 or older in a cohort sampled during active or convalescent COVID-19. The CDR3 nucleotides read TGTGCCATCAGTGATGTGGGACAGTCCTATGGCTACACCTTC. Residues: CAISDVGQSYGYTF.